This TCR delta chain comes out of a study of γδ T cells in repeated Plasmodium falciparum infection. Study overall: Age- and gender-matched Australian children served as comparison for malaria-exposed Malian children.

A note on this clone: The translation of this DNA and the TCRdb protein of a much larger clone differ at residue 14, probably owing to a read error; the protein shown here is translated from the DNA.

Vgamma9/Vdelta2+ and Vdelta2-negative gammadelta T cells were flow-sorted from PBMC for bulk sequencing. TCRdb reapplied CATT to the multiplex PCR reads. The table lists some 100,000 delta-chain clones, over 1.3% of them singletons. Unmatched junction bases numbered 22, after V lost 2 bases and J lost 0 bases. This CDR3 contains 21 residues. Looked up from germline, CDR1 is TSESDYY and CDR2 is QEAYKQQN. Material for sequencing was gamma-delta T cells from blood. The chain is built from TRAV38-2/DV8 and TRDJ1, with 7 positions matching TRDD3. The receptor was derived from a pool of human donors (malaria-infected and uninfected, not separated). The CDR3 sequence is CAYRSDGLFPDWGLYTDKLIF. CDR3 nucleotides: TGTGCTTATAGGAGTGACGGCCTTTTCCCTGACTGGGGCCTGTACACCGATAAACTCATCTTT.